These 26 T cell receptor beta chains were sequenced from one sample in a study of vaccination and CD4 T cells after COVID-19. The antigens of these receptors remain unknown. Treatment meaning: approximately nine-day PBMC culture with coronavirus spike peptide pools or control peptides (ViraFEST assay). Sequencing of DNA taken from cultured CD4+ T cells relied on the Oncomine TCR Beta short-read assay. One entry per CDR3 protein, called by TCRdb with MiXCR from the PCR reads. The table includes under 20,000 distinct CDR3 sequences, roughly 54% detected once. The sequenced sample consisted of CD4+ T cells from blood, cultured in vitro. The receptors were sampled from a human donor who had recovered from COVID-19.

V is TRBV20-1 and J is TRBJ2-2, with 10 bases identical to TRBD1. Losses at the gene ends were 1 base for V and 6 bases for J; bases not matched to a gene: 5. This CDR3 has 15 residues. Germline V gene lookup returns CDR1 DFQATT and CDR2 SNEGSKA (reference sequence). The CDR3 reads CSARGDRGPAGELFF. The CDR3 DNA is TGCAGTGCTAGAGGCGACAGGGGGCCGGCCGGGGAGCTGTTTTTT.

The chain couples TRBV7-9 to TRBJ1-6; no reliable D call. Trimming shortened V by 0 bases and J by 8 bases, and 11 bases separated the two germline ends. CDR3 length: 15 residues. CDR1 and CDR2 (germline): SEHNR, FQNEAQ (reference sequence). CDR3 amino acids: CASSLADKPDSPLHF. The CDR3 nucleotides are TGTGCCAGCAGCTTAGCCGACAAGCCCGATTCACCCCTCCACTTT.

This rearrangement joins TRBV23-1 to TRBJ1-1; the match to TRBD1 covers 10 bases. TRBV23-1 has ORF status, its function being uncertain. The trim removed 7 bases at V and 2 bases at J, leaving 10 bases unmatched. The CDR3 loop spans 16 amino acids. CDR3 DNA: TGCGCCAGCATCCAAAGGGACAGGGGTTGCAACACTGAAGCTTTCTTT. It is translated as CASIQRDRGCNTEAFF.

There are a few counts of this clonotype. The chain uses TRBV20-1 and TRBJ1-1; maybe TRBD1 (5 bases). Looked up from germline, CDR1 is DFQATT and CDR2 is SNEGSKA (reference sequence). Trimming took 6 bases from V and 4 from J, leaving 12 bases between them. The CDR3 runs to 12 residues. The CDR3 sequence: CSAQGPGTEAFF. The CDR3 DNA reads as TGCAGTGCCCAGGGCCCCGGCACTGAAGCTTTCTTT.

Only a few counts were recorded for this clonotype. The DNA of the CDR3 is TGTGCCAGCAGTTTATCCTCGGGGGACGGTGCCTACGAGCAGTACTTC. It yields the protein CASSLSSGDGAYEQYF. The rearrangement links TRBV27 to TRBJ2-7; D perhaps matches TRBD2 (6 bases). V was shortened by 0 bases and J by 2 bases, with 14 bases between the two germline ends. CDR3 length: 16 residues. Germline lookup yields CDR1 MNHEY and CDR2 SMNVEV (reference sequence).

The V call is TRBV5-1, the J call TRBJ1-1; D not certain. The germline V gene has CDR1 SGHRS and CDR2 YFSETQ. V was pared by 6 bases and J by 2 bases, with 8 bases between. The CDR3 runs 12 residues. CDR3 amino acids: CASKYGNTEAFF. The CDR3 nucleotides read TGCGCCAGCAAATATGGTAACACTGAAGCTTTCTTT.

The chain links TRBV28 to TRBJ1-4, with D unresolved. CDR1 is MDHEN and CDR2 is SYDVKM in the germline V gene. Between the trimmed V and J ends, which lost 10 bases and 5 bases, there was a span of 17 bases. The CDR3 contains 14 residues. Written as DNA, the CDR3 is TGTGCCACCTATCAGTCCTACGGGAATGAAAAACTGTTTTTT. This gives the protein CATYQSYGNEKLFF.

The chain employs TRBV7-9 and TRBJ1-3; TRBD1 matches 8 bases. The CDR3 runs to 15 residues. CDR1 is SEHNR and CDR2 is FQNEAQ in the germline V gene (reference sequence). With V trimmed by 1 base and J by 3 bases, 2 bases remained unmatched. CDR3 protein: CASSLETGVGNTIYF. CDR3 DNA: TGTGCCAGCAGCTTAGAGACAGGGGTTGGAAACACCATATATTTT.

This clonotype has more than one count but fewer than ten. J is TRBJ1-2 and V is TRBV4-2, with 9 nucleotides matching TRBD1. J lost 2 bases, V lost 0 bases, and 4 bases had no gene match. This CDR3 is built from 16 residues. Germline CDR1 and CDR2: LGHNA and YNFKEQ. The CDR3 region has the DNA TGTGCCAGCAGCCAAGATAAGGGGACAGGGAACTATGGCTACACCTTC. Protein: CASSQDKGTGNYGYTF.

The gene calls are TRBV29-1 and TRBJ2-7; TRBD1 matches 9 bases. With V trimmed by 4 bases and J by 6 bases, 13 bases remained unmatched. CDR1 and CDR2 from the germline V gene are SQVTM and ANQGSEA. The CDR3 consists of 15 residues. The CDR3 DNA reads TGCAGCGTTGTCCCCGGGACAGGGTTCTCGGGCGAGCAGTACTTC. It yields the protein CSVVPGTGFSGEQYF.

The genes are TRBV5-1 and TRBJ1-2; 9 nucleotides agree with TRBD1. The CDR3 has 13 amino acids. The J segment lost 5 bases and the V segment lost 4 bases, leaving 3 bases of the junction unmatched. Germline V gene data show CDR1 as SGHRS and CDR2 as YFSETQ. CDR3 sequence: CASSIDRGYGYTF. The CDR3 DNA follows: TGCGCCAGCAGCATCGACAGGGGGTATGGCTACACCTTC.

This clonotype has more than one count but fewer than ten. This chain links TRBV27 with TRBJ1-6, with a tentative D call TRBD1 (6 bases). Germline V gene lookup returns CDR1 MNHEY and CDR2 SMNVEV (reference sequence). The V and J ends lost 2 bases and 0 bases respectively, with 8 bases between them. The CDR3 is made up of 16 amino acids. The CDR3 sequence is CASSLTGISYNSPLHF. The CDR3 coding sequence is TGTGCCAGCAGTTTAACAGGGATCTCCTATAATTCACCCCTCCACTTT.

The chain links TRBV28 to TRBJ1-2; D ambiguous. Trimming cost V 5 bases and J 1 base, with 11 bases left between them. Germline CDR1 reads MDHEN; CDR2 reads SYDVKM. This CDR3 contains 14 residues. CDR3 protein: CASSLPGNNYGYTF. CDR3 in DNA: TGTGCCAGCAGTCTCCCGGGGAATAACTATGGCTACACCTTC.

The chain is built from TRBV12-3 or TRBV12-4 and TRBJ2-2; TRBD1 might be the D (6 bases). The CDR3 spans 14 residues. Trimming took off 5 bases at V and 5 bases at J, with 12 bases between the two ends. This chain's CDR3 is CASSLPRGTGELFF. In nucleotides, the CDR3 is TGTGCCAGCAGTCTCCCCAGGGGAACCGGGGAGCTGTTTTTT.

This chain connects TRBV10-2 to TRBJ2-7, with 10 bases matching TRBD2. CDR3 size: 15 residues. Germline V CDR1 and CDR2: WSHSY, SAAADI. The trim removed 3 bases at V and 7 bases at J, leaving 9 bases unmatched. The CDR3 here is CASSEVLAGAREQYF. CDR3 DNA sequence: TGCGCCAGCAGTGAAGTTCTAGCGGGAGCGCGGGAGCAGTACTTC.

The chain recombines TRBV6-2 or TRBV6-3 with TRBJ1-2, with 8 positions matching TRBD1. CDR1 MNHEY and CDR2 SVGEGT come from the germline V gene. The CDR3 spans 15 residues. J was trimmed by 7 bases and V by 2 bases; bases with no gene match: 9. In nucleotides, the CDR3 is TGTGCCAGCAGTTACAATGGACAGGGAACGGCTGGCTACACCTTC. Its translation is CASSYNGQGTAGYTF.

This clonotype appeared once. For the CDR3, the DNA is TGTGCCAGCAGCCCCGAGGGTAGGGCAGGACCCTCCTACGAGCAGTACTTC. This translates into CASSPEGRAGPSYEQYF. This sequence joins TRBV7-8 and TRBJ2-7; D perhaps matches TRBD2 (5 bases). The V end lost 5 bases, the J end lost 0 bases, and 20 bases lay between the germline ends. The CDR3 is 17 residues long. CDR1 is SGHVS and CDR2 is FQNEAQ in the germline V gene. Combining the CDR3 with reference TRBV7-8 and TRBJ2-7 gives the whole variable domain GAGVSQSPRYKVAKRGQDVALRCDPISGHVSLFWYQQALGQGPEFLTYFQNEAQLDKSGLPSDRFFAERPEGSVSTLKIQRTQQEDSAVYLCASSPEGRAGPSYEQYFGPGTRLTVT.

This clonotype was detected a few times. This chain joins TRBV7-2 and TRBJ1-2; perhaps TRBD1 as D (5 bases). Germline V gives CDR1 SGHTA, CDR2 FQGNSA. This CDR3 has 13 amino acids. The ends were cut back, 1 base at V and 3 bases at J, with 6 bases in the middle. The CDR3 DNA is TGTGCCAGCAGCTTAGAGGGACACTATGGCTACACCTTC. This gives the protein CASSLEGHYGYTF.

J is TRBJ2-7 and V is TRBV2, with D perhaps assigned TRBD1 or TRBD2 (6 bases each). The CDR3 extends over 12 amino acids. Germline values: CDR1 SNHLY, CDR2 FYNNEI. Trimming cost V 4 bases and J 6 bases, with 10 bases left between them. The DNA for the CDR3 is TGTGCCAGCAGTGTACAGGGAGGCGAGCAGTACTTC. It encodes CASSVQGGEQYF. The full variable domain, completed using reference TRBV2 and TRBJ2-7, is EPEVTQTPSHQVTQMGQEVILRCVPISNHLYFYWYRQILGQKVEFLVSFYNNEISEKSEIFDDQFSVERPDGSNFTLKIRSTKLEDSAMYFCASSVQGGEQYFGPGTRLTVT.

This clonotype was counted between two and nine times. J is TRBJ2-7 and V is TRBV6-5; 7 bases line up with TRBD1. The CDR3 runs to 13 residues. Germline loops: CDR1 MNHEY, CDR2 SVGAGI. The ends lost 2 bases at V and 5 bases at J; junction bases unmatched: 3. CDR3 DNA: TGTGCCAGCAGTTACCAGACAGGGAACGAGCAGTACTTC. Protein product: CASSYQTGNEQYF.

V and J are TRBV7-2 and TRBJ1-5; no definite D call. The CDR3 loop spans 15 amino acids. Germline V CDR1 and CDR2: SGHTA, FQGNSA. With 5 bases removed from V and 6 bases from J, the gap between germline ends came to 17 bases. DNA for the CDR3: TGTGCCAGCAGCCCCCGTGTGACGGCCGGTCAGCCCCAGCATTTT. Translated: CASSPRVTAGQPQHF.

By its share, this clonotype is large. This chain connects TRBV28 to TRBJ1-4; D gene uncertain. There are 12 residues in the CDR3. CDR1 and CDR2 (germline): MDHEN, SYDVKM. With 4 bases removed from V and 0 bases from J, the gap between germline ends came to 0 bases. CDR3 amino acids: CASSSTNEKLFF. The CDR3 region has the DNA TGTGCCAGCAGTTCAACTAATGAAAAACTGTTTTTT.

V gene TRBV6-1 combines with J gene TRBJ1-2, with TRBD1 matching 8 bases. Germline V gives CDR1 MNHNS, CDR2 SASEGT. With V trimmed by 10 bases and J by 4 bases, 11 bases remained unmatched. The CDR3 loop spans 14 amino acids. CDR3 bases: TGTGCCACTAACAGGGGGATCTCTCCCTATGGCTACACCTTC. Translated: CATNRGISPYGYTF.

The V call is TRBV25-1, the J call TRBJ1-1; D unresolved. The V and J ends lost 0 bases and 1 base respectively, with 6 bases between them. There are 14 residues in the CDR3. CDR1 MGHDK and CDR2 SYGVNS come from the germline V gene. This CDR3 is CASSEYWGNTEAFF. The CDR3 DNA reads TGTGCCAGCAGTGAATACTGGGGGAACACTGAAGCTTTCTTT.

The sample holds a few counts of this clonotype. The CDR3 reads CASSQGQGANYGYTF. In DNA form, the CDR3 reads TGCGCCAGCAGCCAAGGGCAGGGGGCAAACTATGGCTACACCTTC. The gene calls are TRBV4-1 and TRBJ1-2, with 8 bases matching TRBD1. CDR1 and CDR2 from the germline V gene are MGHRA and YSYEKL. The length of the CDR3 is 15 residues. V dropped 1 base and J dropped 2; count of bases not matched to a gene: 3.

V is TRBV18 and J is TRBJ2-5; possibly TRBD1 or TRBD2 for D (5 bases each). The CDR3 sequence is 14 residues long. Germline lookup yields CDR1 KGHSH and CDR2 LQKENI. V was cut by 3 bases and J by 1 base, with 9 bases left in between. The CDR3 loop is CASSPRDVQETQYF. The CDR3 region has the DNA TGTGCCAGCTCACCTCGGGACGTCCAAGAGACCCAGTACTTC.